This is a list of T cell receptor beta chains from one sample in a study of blood T cell repertoires in COVID-19. Assay: immunoSEQ multiplex PCR; the TCRdb copy retains only in-frame clones and omits some. The table shows 72,000 or so clones, with 85% occurring only once. Sequenced sample: peripheral blood. The receptors were gathered from a woman older than 75 with active or convalescent COVID-19. The CDR3 runs from the conserved cysteine through the conserved F or W. D genes are given only for firm matches. Size values are once, few and many counts, or a class for expanded clones, and some rows have none.

TRBD1	-	TRBV5-8	TRBJ2-3	CASSLGGGPSTDTQYF	TGTGCCAGCAGCTTGGGAGGGGGCCCTAGCACAGATACGCAGTATTTT
TRBD2	-	TRBV3-1/TRBV3-2	TRBJ2-2	CASSQTAGITGELFF	TGTGCCAGCAGCCAAACAGCGGGGATCACCGGGGAGCTGTTTTTT
-	-	TRBV4-1	TRBJ1-5	CASSLSPTRKEPQHF	TGCGCCAGCAGCCTCTCGCCGACACGGAAGGAGCCCCAGCATTTT
-	-	TRBV4-1	TRBJ2-2	CASSQAAPWSGTNTGELFF	TGCGCCAGCAGCCAAGCGGCTCCCTGGTCGGGGACAAACACCGGGGAGCTGTTTTTT
TRBD2	-	TRBV28	TRBJ2-1	CASVAGGSYNEQFF	TGTGCCAGTGTAGCGGGGGGCTCCTACAATGAGCAGTTCTTC
-	-	TRBV6-5	TRBJ1-2	CASSYRGSSNYGYTF	TGTGCCAGCAGTTACAGGGGCAGCAGTAACTATGGCTACACCTTC
-	-	TRBV2	TRBJ2-7	CASREQGLDYEQYF	TGTGCCAGCAGAGAACAGGGTTTAGATTACGAGCAGTACTTC
-	-	TRBV24-1	TRBJ1-5	CATRGGQPQHF	TGTGCCACCAGGGGGGGGCAGCCCCAGCATTTT
-	-	TRBV7-2	TRBJ1-2	CASSYDHSDYGYTF	TGTGCCAGCAGCTACGATCATTCGGACTATGGCTACACCTTC
TRBD1	-	TRBV15	TRBJ1-6	CATSRGTGTDNSPLHF	TGTGCCACCAGCAGAGGAACCGGGACAGATAATTCACCCCTCCACTTT
-	-	TRBV19	TRBJ2-4	CASSIDKLEALNIQYF	TGTGCCAGTAGTATAGATAAGTTGGAGGCGCTAAACATTCAGTACTTC
-	-	TRBV5-6	TRBJ2-1	CASSLGVNNEQFF	TGTGCCAGCAGCCTCGGGGTAAACAATGAGCAGTTCTTC
-	once	TRBV9	TRBJ2-2	CASSASVDSEYTGELFF	TGTGCCAGCAGCGCATCGGTAGACAGCGAATACACCGGGGAGCTGTTTTTT
TRBD1	once	TRBV28	TRBJ1-2	CASRGGQGAGGYGYTF	TGTGCCAGCAGAGGAGGACAGGGGGCTGGTGGCTATGGCTACACCTTC
-	-	TRBV5-3	TRBJ1-2	CARSRTGILYGYTF	TGTGCCAGAAGCCGTACCGGGATACTCTATGGCTACACCTTC
-	-	TRBV5-1	TRBJ2-7	CASSRGMGYEQYF	TGCGCCAGCAGCCGAGGAATGGGCTACGAGCAGTACTTC
-	-	TRBV30	TRBJ1-2	CAGTPQRQYGYTF	TGTGCCGGGACCCCCCAAAGACAATATGGCTACACCTTC
TRBD1	-	TRBV5-1	TRBJ2-3	CASSFMGQESDTQYF	TGCGCCAGCAGCTTTATGGGACAGGAGTCAGATACGCAGTATTTT
TRBD2	-	TRBV9	TRBJ2-5	CASSVGLAGSQETQYF	TGTGCCAGCAGCGTAGGACTAGCGGGGTCCCAAGAGACCCAGTACTTC
-	-	TRBV18	TRBJ2-3	CASSPNRELDTQYF	TGTGCCAGCTCACCAAACAGGGAACTAGATACGCAGTATTTT
-	-	TRBV7-2	TRBJ2-6	CASSTSGGLNSGANVLTF	TGTGCCAGCAGCACATCAGGGGGGTTAAACTCTGGGGCCAACGTCCTGACTTTC
TRBD2	-	TRBV3-1/TRBV3-2	TRBJ2-5	CASSFHSGGAAKTQYF	TGTGCCAGCAGCTTCCATAGCGGGGGGGCCGCAAAGACCCAGTACTTC
TRBD1	-	TRBV28	TRBJ2-3	CASSFIQGQVTDTQYF	TGTGCCAGCAGTTTTATACAGGGGCAGGTAACAGATACGCAGTATTTT
TRBD2	-	TRBV6-5	TRBJ2-2	CASKGTTSTGELFF	TGTGCCAGCAAGGGGACTACGAGCACCGGGGAGCTGTTTTTT
-	-	TRBV5-1	TRBJ1-2	CASSHPRGGNYGYTF	TGCGCCAGCAGCCACCCTAGAGGGGGTAACTATGGCTACACCTTC
TRBD1	-	TRBV6-2/TRBV6-3	TRBJ1-1	CASSPTGAPNTEAFF	TGTGCCAGCAGTCCGACAGGGGCACCGAACACTGAAGCTTTCTTT
-	once	TRBV20-1	TRBJ1-5	CSASGGSNQPQHF	TGCAGTGCTAGTGGCGGTAGCAATCAGCCCCAGCATTTT
-	-	TRBV5-1	TRBJ1-1	CASSLPAGSNTEAFF	TGCGCCAGCAGCTTACCGGCAGGGTCGAACACTGAAGCTTTCTTT
TRBD1	-	TRBV4-1	TRBJ1-2	CASSPLGRDRGPGYTF	TGCGCCAGCAGCCCCCTAGGGAGGGACAGGGGGCCTGGCTACACCTTC
-	-	TRBV6-1	TRBJ1-5	CASSESQFQPQHF	TGTGCCAGCAGTGAATCTCAGTTTCAGCCCCAGCATTTT
-	once	TRBV5-4	TRBJ2-1	CASSLQEEQFF	TGTGCCAGCAGCTTGCAAGAGGAGCAGTTCTTC
-	-	TRBV2	TRBJ1-5	CASQTGTSNQPQHF	TGTGCCAGCCAGACAGGTACTTCCAATCAGCCCCAGCATTTT
TRBD1	-	TRBV7-7	TRBJ2-5	CASSLIPGQQETQYF	TGTGCTAGCAGCTTAATTCCGGGACAGCAAGAGACCCAGTACTTC
-	-	TRBV19	TRBJ2-5	CASSIRETQYF	TGTGCCAGTAGTATTCGGGAGACCCAGTACTTC
TRBD2	-	TRBV10-2	TRBJ2-7	CASSEPRGLSSYEQYF	TGCGCCAGCAGTGAACCGAGGGGACTATCCTCCTACGAGCAGTACTTC
-	-	TRBV6-1	TRBJ1-5	CASSEPNQPQHF	TGTGCCAGCAGTGAACCAAATCAGCCCCAGCATTTT
TRBD2	-	TRBV27	TRBJ2-3	CASSSEAGYTQYF	TGTGCCAGCAGTTCGGAAGCGGGGTATACGCAGTATTTT
TRBD2	-	TRBV7-8	TRBJ2-5	CASSPHRAGGETQYF	TGTGCCAGCAGCCCCCATCGAGCGGGGGGAGAGACCCAGTACTTC
-	-	TRBV2	TRBJ1-2	CASSVGGRGGYTF	TGTGCCAGCAGTGTCGGGGGGAGAGGGGGCTACACCTTC
-	-	TRBV5-1	TRBJ2-5	CASSLFDNKETQYF	TGCGCCAGCAGCTTGTTTGACAACAAAGAGACCCAGTACTTC
TRBD1	-	TRBV6-5	TRBJ1-3	CASSYTTGPAGNTIYF	TGTGCCAGCAGTTACACGACAGGGCCAGCAGGAAACACCATATATTTT
TRBD1	-	TRBV3-1/TRBV3-2	TRBJ1-1	CASSRDRGKWTEAFF	TGTGCCAGCAGCCGGGACAGGGGAAAATGGACCGAAGCTTTCTTT
-	-	TRBV28	TRBJ2-7	CASSRPSLRYEQYF	TGTGCCAGCAGCAGGCCCTCTTTAAGGTACGAGCAGTACTTC
-	-	TRBV15	TRBJ2-1	CATSRVSGDPTRNEQFF	TGTGCCACCAGCAGAGTATCAGGGGACCCCACGAGGAATGAGCAGTTCTTC
TRBD1	-	TRBV6-2/TRBV6-3	TRBJ1-2	CASSYSYRGKADGYTF	TGTGCCAGCAGTTACTCGTACAGGGGGAAAGCGGATGGCTACACCTTC
-	-	TRBV6-6	TRBJ1-3	CASTLGGDLSGNTIYF	TGTGCCAGCACCCTGGGGGGGGATCTCTCTGGAAACACCATATATTTT
TRBD2	-	TRBV11-2	TRBJ2-3	CASSRPAGGTDTQYF	TGTGCCAGCAGCCGCCCAGCGGGGGGCACAGATACGCAGTATTTT
TRBD2	-	TRBV4-3	TRBJ2-3	CASSLGLASPDTQYF	TGCGCCAGCAGCCTGGGACTAGCGAGTCCAGATACGCAGTATTTT
-	-	TRBV4-3	TRBJ1-6	CASSPDGGSYNSPLHF	TGCGCCAGCAGCCCGGACGGGGGCTCCTATAATTCACCCCTCCACTTT
-	-	TRBV5-5	TRBJ1-1	CASSVGRNTEAFF	TGTGCCAGCAGCGTCGGTAGGAACACTGAAGCTTTCTTT
-	-	TRBV12-5	TRBJ1-1	CASGPSGGTGAFF	TGTGCTAGTGGTCCTTCGGGGGGCACAGGGGCTTTCTTT
-	once	TRBV6-5	TRBJ1-1	CASRGTTHTEAFF	TGTGCCAGCAGGGGGACAACGCACACTGAAGCTTTCTTT
-	-	TRBV10-1	TRBJ2-7	CASSESGTYEQYF	TGCGCCAGCAGTGAGTCGGGGACATACGAGCAGTACTTC
TRBD1	-	TRBV6-2/TRBV6-3	TRBJ1-3	CASSTWTGSSGNTIYF	TGTGCCAGCAGTACGTGGACAGGGAGCTCTGGAAACACCATATATTTT
-	-	TRBV7-2	TRBJ2-1	CASSLGGKPRRFF	TGTGCCAGCAGCTTAGGGGGCAAACCGAGAAGGTTCTTC
TRBD1	-	TRBV18	TRBJ2-5	CASSPTGGVKETQYF	TGTGCCAGCTCACCCACAGGGGGCGTGAAAGAGACCCAGTACTTC
-	-	TRBV18	TRBJ2-7	CASSQDRFGQLPSEQYF	TGTGCCAGCTCACAAGATAGATTCGGACAGCTTCCTAGCGAGCAGTACTTC